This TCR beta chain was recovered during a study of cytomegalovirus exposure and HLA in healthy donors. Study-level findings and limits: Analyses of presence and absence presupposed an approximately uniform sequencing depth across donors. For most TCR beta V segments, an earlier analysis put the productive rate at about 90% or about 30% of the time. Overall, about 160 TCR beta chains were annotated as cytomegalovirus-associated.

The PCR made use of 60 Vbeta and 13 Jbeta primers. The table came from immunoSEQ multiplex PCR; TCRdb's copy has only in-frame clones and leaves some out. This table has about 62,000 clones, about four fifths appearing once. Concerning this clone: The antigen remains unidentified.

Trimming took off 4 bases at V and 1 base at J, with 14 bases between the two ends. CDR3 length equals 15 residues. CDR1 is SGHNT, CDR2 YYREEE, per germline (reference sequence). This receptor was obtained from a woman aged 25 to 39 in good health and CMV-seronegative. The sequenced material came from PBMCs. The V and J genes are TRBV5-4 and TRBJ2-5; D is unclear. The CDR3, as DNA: TGTGCCAGCAGCGTACCAGGCGACCGCCAAGAGACCCAGTACTTC. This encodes CASSVPGDRQETQYF.